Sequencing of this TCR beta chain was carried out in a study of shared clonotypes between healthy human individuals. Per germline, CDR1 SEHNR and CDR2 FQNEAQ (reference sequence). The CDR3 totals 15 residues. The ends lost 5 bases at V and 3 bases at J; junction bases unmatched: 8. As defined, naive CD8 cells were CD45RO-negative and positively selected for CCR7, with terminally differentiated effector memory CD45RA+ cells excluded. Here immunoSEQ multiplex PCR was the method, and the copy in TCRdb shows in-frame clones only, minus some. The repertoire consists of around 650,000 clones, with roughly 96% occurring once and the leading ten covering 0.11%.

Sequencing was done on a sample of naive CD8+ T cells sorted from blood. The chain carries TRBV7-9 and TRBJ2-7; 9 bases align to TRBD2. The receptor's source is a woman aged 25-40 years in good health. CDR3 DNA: TGTGCCAGCAGCCGAGCGGGAGGCTCTGACTACGAGCAGTACTTC. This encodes CASSRAGGSDYEQYF.